The T cell receptor beta chain described here comes from a study of blood T cells in healthy people across ages. In germline, CDR1 is MGHRA, CDR2 YSYEKL. The CDR3 consists of 16 residues. Trimming took 1 base from V and 4 from J; bases not matched to a gene: 8. General study points: Since the PBMCs were unsorted, naive and antigen-experienced cells could not be conclusively compared.

Using a J-beta primer mix together with a sample-barcoded 5' primer, a second PCR was run for roughly 6 to 11 cycles. TCRdb passed the 5' RACE reads through MiXCR, listing each CDR3 protein once. This table holds over 1.5 million distinct CDR3 sequences, 49% found once. This clonotype was seen only a few times. Its specificity is unknown. The chain links TRBV4-1 to TRBJ1-2; 8 positions agree with TRBD1. This clonotype originated in a middle-aged woman in good health. The sample comprised blood. The chain's CDR3 is CASSQVGTGLIYGYTF. The DNA of the CDR3 is TGCGCCAGCAGCCAAGTCGGGACAGGCCTTATCTATGGCTACACCTTC.